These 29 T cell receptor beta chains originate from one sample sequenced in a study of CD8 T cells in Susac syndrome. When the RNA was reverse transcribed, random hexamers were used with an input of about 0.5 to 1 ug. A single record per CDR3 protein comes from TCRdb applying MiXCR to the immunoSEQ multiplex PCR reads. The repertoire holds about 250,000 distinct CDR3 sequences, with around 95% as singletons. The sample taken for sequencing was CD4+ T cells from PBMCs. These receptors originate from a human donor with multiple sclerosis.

CDR3 DNA sequence: TGTGCCAGCACCCTACAGGGGAGTCACTCACCCCTCCACTTT. Translating it yields CASTLQGSHSPLHF. The chain couples TRBV12-3 or TRBV12-4 to TRBJ1-6; 7 bases agree with TRBD1. The V gene end was trimmed by 7 bases and the J gene end by 10 bases; junction bases not matched to a gene: 10. The CDR3 runs to 14 residues.

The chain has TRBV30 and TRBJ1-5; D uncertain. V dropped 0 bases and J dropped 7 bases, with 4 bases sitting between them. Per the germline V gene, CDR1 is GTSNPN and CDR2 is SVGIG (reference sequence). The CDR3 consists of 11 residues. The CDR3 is CAWSVGQPQHF. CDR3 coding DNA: TGTGCCTGGAGTGTAGGCCAGCCCCAGCATTTT.

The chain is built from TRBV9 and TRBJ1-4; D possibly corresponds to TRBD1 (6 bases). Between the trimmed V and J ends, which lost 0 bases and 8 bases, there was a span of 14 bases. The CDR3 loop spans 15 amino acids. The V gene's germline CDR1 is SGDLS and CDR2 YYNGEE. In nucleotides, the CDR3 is TGTGCCAGCAGCGTAGGGAGGGGGACGACGGAAAAACTGTTTTTT. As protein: CASSVGRGTTEKLFF. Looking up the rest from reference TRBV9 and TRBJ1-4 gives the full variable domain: DSGVTQTPKHLITATGQRVTLRCSPRSGDLSVYWYQQSLDQGLQFLIQYYNGEERAKGNILERFSAQQFPDLHSELNLSSLELGDSALYFCASSVGRGTTEKLFFGSGTQLSVL.

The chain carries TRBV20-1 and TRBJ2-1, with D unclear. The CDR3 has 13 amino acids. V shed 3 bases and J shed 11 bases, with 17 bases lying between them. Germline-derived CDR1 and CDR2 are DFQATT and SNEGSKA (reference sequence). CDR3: CSARALVAEQQFF. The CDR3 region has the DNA TGCAGTGCTAGGGCCTTGGTAGCAGAACAGCAGTTCTTC.

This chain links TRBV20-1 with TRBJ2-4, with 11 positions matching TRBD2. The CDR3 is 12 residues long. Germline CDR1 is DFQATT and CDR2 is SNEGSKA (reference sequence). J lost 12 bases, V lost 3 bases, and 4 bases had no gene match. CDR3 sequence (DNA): TGCAGTGCTAGTAGCGGGGGGGCTAGTCAGTACTTC. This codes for CSASSGGASQYF.

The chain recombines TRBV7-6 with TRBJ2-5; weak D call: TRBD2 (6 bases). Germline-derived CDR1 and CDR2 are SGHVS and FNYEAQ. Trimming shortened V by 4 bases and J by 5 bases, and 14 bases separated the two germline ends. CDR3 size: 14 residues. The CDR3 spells CASSSPGVRETQYF. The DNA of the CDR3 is TGTGCCAGCAGCTCCCCGGGAGTCAGGGAGACCCAGTACTTC.

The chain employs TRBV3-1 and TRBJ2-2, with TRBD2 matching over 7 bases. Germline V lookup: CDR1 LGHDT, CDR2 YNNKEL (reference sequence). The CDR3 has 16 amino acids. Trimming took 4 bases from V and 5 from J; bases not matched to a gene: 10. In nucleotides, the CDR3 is TGTGCCAGCAGCCCCGCTCTAGCGGTTAAGACCGGGGAGCTGTTTTTT. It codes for CASSPALAVKTGELFF.

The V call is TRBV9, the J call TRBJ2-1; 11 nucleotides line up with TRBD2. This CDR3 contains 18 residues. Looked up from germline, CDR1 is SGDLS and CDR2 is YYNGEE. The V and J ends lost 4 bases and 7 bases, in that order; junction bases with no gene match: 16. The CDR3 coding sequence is TGTGCCAGCAGCCCAATACGAGGGACTAGCGGAGTCAAGAATGAGCAGTTCTTC. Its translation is CASSPIRGTSGVKNEQFF. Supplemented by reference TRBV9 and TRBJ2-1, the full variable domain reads DSGVTQTPKHLITATGQRVTLRCSPRSGDLSVYWYQQSLDQGLQFLIQYYNGEERAKGNILERFSAQQFPDLHSELNLSSLELGDSALYFCASSPIRGTSGVKNEQFFGPGTRLTVL.

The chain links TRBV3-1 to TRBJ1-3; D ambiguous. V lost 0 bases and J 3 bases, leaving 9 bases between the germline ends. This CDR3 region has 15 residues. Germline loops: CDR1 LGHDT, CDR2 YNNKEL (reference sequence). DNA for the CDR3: TGTGCCAGCAGCCAAGACGGTGCTCTTGGAAACACCATATATTTT. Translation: CASSQDGALGNTIYF.

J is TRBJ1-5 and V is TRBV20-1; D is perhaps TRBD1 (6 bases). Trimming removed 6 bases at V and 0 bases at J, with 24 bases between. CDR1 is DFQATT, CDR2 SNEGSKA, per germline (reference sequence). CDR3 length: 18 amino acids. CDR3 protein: CSAPPFVRGADSNQPQHF. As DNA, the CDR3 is TGCAGTGCCCCGCCCTTCGTTCGGGGGGCCGATAGCAATCAGCCCCAGCATTTT.

CDR3 DNA: TGCAGCCCCCTATCCCCCCCCCATCAGCCCCAGCATTTT. As protein: CSPLSPPHQPQHF. The chain is built from TRBV29-1 and TRBJ1-5; unclear D gene. The CDR3 extends over 13 amino acids. CDR1 is SQVTM, CDR2 ANQGSEA, per germline. V shed 8 bases and J shed 5 bases, with 16 bases lying between them.

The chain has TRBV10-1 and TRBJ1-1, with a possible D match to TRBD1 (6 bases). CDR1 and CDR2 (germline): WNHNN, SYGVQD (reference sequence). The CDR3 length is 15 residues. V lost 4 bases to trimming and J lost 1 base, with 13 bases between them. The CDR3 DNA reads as TGCGCCAGCAGTGTTGACAGGACCCCGAACACTGAAGCTTTCTTT. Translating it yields CASSVDRTPNTEAFF.

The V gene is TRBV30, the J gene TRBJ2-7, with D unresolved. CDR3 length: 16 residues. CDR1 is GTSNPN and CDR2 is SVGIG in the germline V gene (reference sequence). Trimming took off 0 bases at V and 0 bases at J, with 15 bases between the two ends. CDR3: CAWSVQGRVGSYEQYF. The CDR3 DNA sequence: TGTGCCTGGAGTGTACAAGGCCGAGTAGGCTCCTACGAGCAGTACTTC.

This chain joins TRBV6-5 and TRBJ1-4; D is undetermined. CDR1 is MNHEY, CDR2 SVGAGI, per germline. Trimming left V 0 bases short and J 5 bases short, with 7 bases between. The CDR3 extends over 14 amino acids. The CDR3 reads CASSYSKRNEKLFF. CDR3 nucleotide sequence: TGTGCCAGCAGTTACTCGAAGAGGAATGAAAAACTGTTTTTT.

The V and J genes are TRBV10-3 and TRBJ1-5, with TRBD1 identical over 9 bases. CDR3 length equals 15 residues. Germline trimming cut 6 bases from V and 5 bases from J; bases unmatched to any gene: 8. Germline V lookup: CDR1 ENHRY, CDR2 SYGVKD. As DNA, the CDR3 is TGTGCCATCAGCGATCCGGGACAGGGCCATCAGCCCCAGCATTTT. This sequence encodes CAISDPGQGHQPQHF.

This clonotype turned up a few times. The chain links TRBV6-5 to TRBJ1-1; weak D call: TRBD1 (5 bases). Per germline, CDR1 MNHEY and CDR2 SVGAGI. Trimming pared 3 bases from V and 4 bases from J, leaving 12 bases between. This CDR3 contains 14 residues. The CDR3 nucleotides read TGTGCCAGCAGTTATGGACACCGAACCACTGAAGCTTTCTTT. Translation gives CASSYGHRTTEAFF.

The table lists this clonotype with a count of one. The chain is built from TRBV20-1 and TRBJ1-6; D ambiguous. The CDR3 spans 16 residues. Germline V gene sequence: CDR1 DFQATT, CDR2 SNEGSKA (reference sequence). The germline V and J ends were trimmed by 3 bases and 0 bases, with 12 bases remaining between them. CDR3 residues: CSARSPGSSYNSPLHF. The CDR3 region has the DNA TGCAGTGCTAGGTCCCCTGGGAGCTCCTATAATTCACCCCTCCACTTT.

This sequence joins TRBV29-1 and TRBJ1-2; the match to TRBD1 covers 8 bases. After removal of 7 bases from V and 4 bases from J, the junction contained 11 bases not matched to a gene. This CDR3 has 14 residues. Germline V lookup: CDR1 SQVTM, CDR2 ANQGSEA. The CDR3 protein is CSARYETGGYGYTF. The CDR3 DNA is TGCAGCGCAAGATACGAAACAGGGGGCTATGGCTACACCTTC. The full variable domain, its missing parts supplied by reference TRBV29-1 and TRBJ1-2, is SAVISQKPSRDICQRGTSLTIQCQVDSQVTMMFWYRQQPGQSLTLIATANQGSEATYESGFVIDKFPISRPNLTFSTLTVSNMSPEDSSIYLCSARYETGGYGYTFGSGTRLTVV.

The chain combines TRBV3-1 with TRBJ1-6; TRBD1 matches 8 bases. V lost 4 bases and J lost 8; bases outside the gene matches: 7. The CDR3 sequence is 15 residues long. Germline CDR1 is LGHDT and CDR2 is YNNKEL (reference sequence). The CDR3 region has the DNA TGTGCCAGCAGCCGCGGGGACAGGCGGGATTCACCCCTCCACTTT. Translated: CASSRGDRRDSPLHF.

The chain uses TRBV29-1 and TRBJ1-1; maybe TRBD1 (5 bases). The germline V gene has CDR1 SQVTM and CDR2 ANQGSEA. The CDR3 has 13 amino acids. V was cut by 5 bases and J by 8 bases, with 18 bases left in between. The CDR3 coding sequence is TGCAGCGTTTCCGGGACCCTGGTCCCCGAAGCTTTCTTT. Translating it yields CSVSGTLVPEAFF.

Written as DNA, the CDR3 is TGTGCCAGCAGTTTATTATCGGCAGGGACAGACTATGGCTACACCTTC. This gives the protein CASSLLSAGTDYGYTF. The V call is TRBV28, the J call TRBJ1-2, with 7 positions matching TRBD1. This CDR3 is 16 amino acids long. V dropped 1 base and J dropped 3; count of bases not matched to a gene: 8. CDR1 and CDR2 (germline): MDHEN, SYDVKM.

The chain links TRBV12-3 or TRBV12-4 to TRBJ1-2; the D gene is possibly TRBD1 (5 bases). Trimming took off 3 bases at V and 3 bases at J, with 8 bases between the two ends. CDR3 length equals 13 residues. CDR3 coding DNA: TGTGCCAGCAGTTTGCAGGGTTACTATGGCTACACCTTC. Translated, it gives CASSLQGYYGYTF.

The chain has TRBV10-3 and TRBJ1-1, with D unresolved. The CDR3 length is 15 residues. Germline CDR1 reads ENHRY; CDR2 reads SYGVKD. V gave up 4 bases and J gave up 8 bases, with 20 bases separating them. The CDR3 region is CAISVGGSAPVEAFF. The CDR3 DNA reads TGTGCCATCAGTGTAGGTGGCAGCGCCCCGGTGGAAGCTTTCTTT.

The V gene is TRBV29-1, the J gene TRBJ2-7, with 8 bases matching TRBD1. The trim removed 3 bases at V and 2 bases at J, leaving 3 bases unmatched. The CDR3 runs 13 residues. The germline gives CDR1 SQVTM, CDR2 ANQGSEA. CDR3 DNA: TGCAGCGTTGAGTTGACAGGGGCCTACGAGCAGTACTTC. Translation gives CSVELTGAYEQYF.

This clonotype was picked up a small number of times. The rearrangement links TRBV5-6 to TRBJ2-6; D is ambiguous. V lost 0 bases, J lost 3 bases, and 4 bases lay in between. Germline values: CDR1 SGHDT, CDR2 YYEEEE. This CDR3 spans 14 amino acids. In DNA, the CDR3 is TGTGCCAGCAGCTTGGGCGGTGGGGCCAACGTCCTGACTTTC. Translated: CASSLGGGANVLTF.

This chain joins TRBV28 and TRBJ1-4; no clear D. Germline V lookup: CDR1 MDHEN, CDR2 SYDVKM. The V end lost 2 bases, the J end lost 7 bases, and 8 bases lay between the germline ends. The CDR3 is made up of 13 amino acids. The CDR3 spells CASSLGDGEKLFF. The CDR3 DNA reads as TGTGCCAGCAGTTTAGGGGATGGTGAAAAACTGTTTTTT.

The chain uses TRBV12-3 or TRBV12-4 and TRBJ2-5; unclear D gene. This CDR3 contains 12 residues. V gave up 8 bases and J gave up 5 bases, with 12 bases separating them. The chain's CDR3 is CASGRPLETQYF. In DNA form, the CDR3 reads TGTGCCAGCGGACGGCCCCTGGAGACCCAGTACTTC.

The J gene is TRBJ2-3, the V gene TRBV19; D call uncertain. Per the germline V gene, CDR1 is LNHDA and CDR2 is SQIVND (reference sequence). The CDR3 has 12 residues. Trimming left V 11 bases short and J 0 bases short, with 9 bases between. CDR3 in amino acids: CALSDSTDTQYF. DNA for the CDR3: TGTGCCCTATCGGACAGCACAGATACGCAGTATTTT.

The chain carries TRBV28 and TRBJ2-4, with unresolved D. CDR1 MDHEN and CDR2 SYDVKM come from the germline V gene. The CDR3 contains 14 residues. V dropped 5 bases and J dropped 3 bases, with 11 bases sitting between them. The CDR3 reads CASSLQALKNIQYF. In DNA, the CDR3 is TGTGCCAGCAGTCTCCAGGCCCTCAAAAACATTCAGTACTTC.